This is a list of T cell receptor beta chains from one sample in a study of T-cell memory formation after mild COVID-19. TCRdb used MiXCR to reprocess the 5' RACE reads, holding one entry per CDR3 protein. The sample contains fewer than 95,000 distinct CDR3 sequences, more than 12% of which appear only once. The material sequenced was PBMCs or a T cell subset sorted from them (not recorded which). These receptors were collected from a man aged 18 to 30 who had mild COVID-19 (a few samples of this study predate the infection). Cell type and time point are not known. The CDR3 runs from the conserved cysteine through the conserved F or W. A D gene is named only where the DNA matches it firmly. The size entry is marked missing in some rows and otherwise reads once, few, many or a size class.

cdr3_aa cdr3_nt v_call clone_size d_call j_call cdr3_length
CASSYRTSGENNEQFF TGTGCCAGCAGTTACCGAACTAGCGGGGAGAACAATGAGCAGTTCTTC TRBV6-6 NA TRBD2 TRBJ2-1 16
CASNAGDLPTQYF TGTGCCAGCAATGCAGGGGATTTGCCTACGCAGTATTTT TRBV12-3/TRBV12-4 NA NA TRBJ2-3 13
CSVTRQGTLHNEQFF TGCAGCGTCACGAGACAGGGGACCCTCCACAATGAGCAGTTCTTC TRBV29-1 NA TRBD1 TRBJ2-1 15
CASSGQGSTEAFF TGTGCCAGCAGCGGTCAAGGGAGCACTGAAGCTTTCTTT TRBV7-8 NA NA TRBJ1-1 13
CASTPGWGPNTGELFF TGTGCCAGCACCCCGGGATGGGGGCCAAACACCGGGGAGCTGTTTTTT TRBV12-3/TRBV12-4 NA NA TRBJ2-2 16
CASSGDRGTPGNTIYF TGTGCCAGCAGCGGAGACAGGGGGACACCTGGAAACACCATATATTTT TRBV7-9 few TRBD1 TRBJ1-3 16
CASSLTGGQVDTQYF TGTGCCAGCAGCTTAACGGGGGGGCAAGTTGATACGCAGTATTTT TRBV7-3 few NA TRBJ2-3 15
CASSPPYRTISGNTIYF TGTGCCAGCTCACCACCGTACAGGACGATCTCTGGAAACACCATATATTTT TRBV18 many NA TRBJ1-3 17
CAWIRDGANYGYTF TGTGCCTGGATCCGGGACGGTGCTAACTATGGCTACACCTTC TRBV30 NA NA TRBJ1-2 14
CASSLPNEKLFF TGCGCCAGCAGCCTCCCTAATGAAAAACTGTTTTTT TRBV4-1 few NA TRBJ1-4 12
CASSLGTGVAYEQYF TGTGCCAGCAGCTTAGGGACCGGGGTCGCCTACGAGCAGTACTTC TRBV7-9 few NA TRBJ2-7 15
CASSWAGELFF TGTGCCAGCAGTTGGGCGGGGGAGCTGTTTTTT TRBV27 few NA TRBJ2-2 11
CATSREGDSNQPQHF TGTGCCACCAGCAGAGAAGGGGATAGCAATCAGCCCCAGCATTTT TRBV15 few NA TRBJ1-5 15
CASSQARRAKAYYEQYF TGCGCCAGCAGCCAAGCCCGACGGGCTAAAGCATACTACGAGCAGTACTTC TRBV4-1 few NA TRBJ2-7 17
CASSQGWDSGWELFF TGCGCCAGCAGCCAAGGGTGGGACTCAGGCTGGGAGCTGTTTTTT TRBV4-1 few NA TRBJ2-2 15
CASSLGNLNTEAFF TGTGCCAGCAGCTTAGGGAACTTGAACACTGAAGCTTTCTTT TRBV7-9 NA NA TRBJ1-1 14
CASAGTGTNQPQHF TGTGCTAGTGCCGGTACAGGGACCAATCAGCCCCAGCATTTT TRBV12-5 NA NA TRBJ1-5 14
CASSQGLGEQFF TGTGCCAGCAGCCAGGGTTTGGGAGAGCAGTTCTTC TRBV7-9 NA NA TRBJ2-1 12
CASSPLDTLGIREKLFF TGTGCCAGCAGTCCACTGGACACATTGGGCATACGTGAAAAACTGTTTTTT TRBV27 NA NA TRBJ1-4 17
CATAKGVYTEAFF TGTGCCACCGCGAAGGGGGTTTACACTGAAGCTTTCTTT TRBV6-5 many NA TRBJ1-1 13
CASSLGTVSTDTQYF TGTGCCAGCAGCTTGGGGACAGTCAGCACAGATACGCAGTATTTT TRBV7-9 many TRBD1 TRBJ2-3 15
CASSVTGQGSTEAFF TGTGCCAGCAGTGTTACCGGACAGGGAAGCACTGAAGCTTTCTTT TRBV6-5 many TRBD1 TRBJ1-1 15
CASSLGLAGGPENEQFF TGTGCCAGCAGCTTAGGACTAGCGGGGGGGCCGGAGAATGAGCAGTTCTTC TRBV7-2 NA TRBD2 TRBJ2-1 17
CASSRRGDLANEQFF TGTGCCAGCAGCCGCCGGGGGGACCTCGCCAATGAGCAGTTCTTC TRBV6-2/TRBV6-3 NA TRBD2 TRBJ2-1 15
CASSLGWETQYF TGTGCCAGCAGCTTGGGTTGGGAGACCCAGTACTTC TRBV5-5 few NA TRBJ2-5 12
CASSLRLASYNEQFF TGTGCCAGCAGTCTGAGACTAGCTTCCTACAATGAGCAGTTCTTC TRBV3-1 many TRBD2 TRBJ2-1 15
CASSEALPRGSYEQYF TGTGCCAGCAGTGAAGCGCTTCCGCGAGGCTCCTACGAGCAGTACTTC TRBV2 few NA TRBJ2-7 16
CASSNRRGTQPQHF TGTGCCAGCAGTAATAGGAGGGGGACTCAGCCCCAGCATTTT TRBV6-5 once NA TRBJ1-5 14
CASSRTNARNSPLHF TGTGCCAGCAGCCGTACAAACGCGCGTAATTCACCCCTCCACTTT TRBV7-9 few NA TRBJ1-6 15
CASSHPPGLAGGPHQETQYF TGTGCCAGCAGCCACCCACCGGGACTAGCGGGGGGTCCCCACCAAGAGACCCAGTACTTC TRBV4-2 NA TRBD2 TRBJ2-5 20
CASRLGLGEAFF TGTGCCAGCAGGCTGGGGCTTGGAGAAGCTTTCTTT TRBV7-2 NA NA TRBJ1-1 12
CASSRDGHTNQPQHF TGTGCCAGCAGCAGGGACGGCCATACTAATCAGCCCCAGCATTTT TRBV12-3/TRBV12-4 NA NA TRBJ1-5 15
CASSLQPPDTQYF TGTGCCAGCAGCCTTCAGCCCCCTGATACGCAGTATTTT TRBV3-1 NA NA TRBJ2-3 13
CASSSSGGFSYEQYF TGTGCCAGCAGCTCTAGCGGGGGGTTCTCCTACGAGCAGTACTTC TRBV7-2 few TRBD2 TRBJ2-7 15
CASSPPGASPYFYGYTF TGTGCCAGCTCACCACCCGGGGCATCTCCCTATTTCTATGGCTACACCTTC TRBV18 NA NA TRBJ1-2 17
CASALRGDPPTDTQYF TGTGCCAGCGCCCTAAGGGGGGACCCGCCCACAGATACGCAGTATTTT TRBV2 NA NA TRBJ2-3 16
CASSPWGSGNTIYF TGTGCCAGCAGCCCATGGGGGTCTGGAAACACCATATATTTT TRBV5-6 few NA TRBJ1-3 14
CASSYSMSGELFF TGTGCCAGCAGTTACTCGATGTCCGGGGAGCTGTTTTTT TRBV6-5 NA NA TRBJ2-2 13
CASSHVGQSGHEQYF TGCGCCAGCAGCCACGTGGGACAGTCTGGGCACGAGCAGTACTTC TRBV4-1 many TRBD1 TRBJ2-7 15
CASSPRTGTSFEQFF TGTGCCAGCAGCCCACGGACCGGGACTAGTTTTGAGCAGTTCTTC TRBV7-8 NA TRBD2 TRBJ2-1 15
CASSSTGAGNTIYF TGTGCCAGCAGTTCCACAGGAGCTGGAAACACCATATATTTT TRBV12-3/TRBV12-4 few NA TRBJ1-3 14
CASSLSPPLEMLNTGELFF TGTGCCAGCAGCTTATCCCCGCCCCTGGAGATGCTCAACACCGGGGAGCTGTTTTTT TRBV7-6 few NA TRBJ2-2 19
CASGPPLGANVLTF TGTGCCAGCGGTCCGCCCCTTGGGGCCAACGTCCTGACTTTC TRBV3-1 NA NA TRBJ2-6 14
CASSFSSPGGTGELFF TGCGCCAGCAGCTTTTCCTCCCCTGGAGGCACCGGGGAGCTGTTTTTT TRBV5-1 NA NA TRBJ2-2 16
CASSTLAEDTQYF TGTGCCAGCAGCACGCTCGCAGAGGATACGCAGTATTTT TRBV7-2 NA NA TRBJ2-3 13
CASSSTPIPSYEQYF TGTGCCAGCAGTTCCACACCCATCCCCTCCTACGAGCAGTACTTC TRBV6-5 many NA TRBJ2-7 15
CASSSLGEQYF TGTGCCAGCAGTTCATTAGGGGAGCAGTACTTC TRBV27 few NA TRBJ2-7 11
CSARAFRGNTEAFF TGCAGTGCTAGAGCTTTCCGAGGGAACACTGAAGCTTTCTTT TRBV20-1 few NA TRBJ1-1 14
CASSLSPGQGEPEAFF TGTGCCAGCAGCTTAAGCCCGGGACAGGGGGAACCTGAAGCTTTCTTT TRBV7-9 NA TRBD1 TRBJ1-1 16
CASSLTGTDLDLRGYTF TGTGCCAGCAGCTTAACTGGGACAGACCTCGATCTTCGTGGCTACACCTTC TRBV11-2 NA TRBD1 TRBJ1-2 17
CASSPDGFVNTIYF TGTGCCAGCAGCCCGGATGGTTTCGTAAACACCATATATTTT TRBV11-2 few NA TRBJ1-3 14
CASSLWDSLFANTGELFF TGTGCCAGCAGCTTATGGGACAGCCTTTTCGCGAACACCGGGGAGCTGTTTTTT TRBV11-1 few TRBD1 TRBJ2-2 18
CASSTTHRGGELFF TGTGCCAGCAGTACTACACACCGAGGCGGGGAGCTGTTTTTT TRBV6-5 few NA TRBJ2-2 14